The sequence of this T cell receptor (beta chain) was determined in a study of cytomegalovirus exposure and HLA in healthy donors. For the study at large: Early on, a data release was issued that held some 91 million unique TCRs from HLA-typed donors.

In the PCR, 60 Vbeta and 13 Jbeta primers were used. Sequenced by immunoSEQ multiplex PCR; TCRdb stores in-frame clones only, minus some. The sample lists about 150,000 clones; approximately 74% were seen once. The germline V gene encodes CDR1 SGHVS and CDR2 FQNEAQ. This CDR3 region has 14 residues. After removal of 4 bases from V and 1 base from J, the junction contained 3 bases not matched to a gene. About this clone itself: The antigen remains unidentified.

General study points: Earlier analysis looked at TCR beta V segments, and most were productive about 87% or about 30% of the time.

The rearrangement links TRBV7-8 to TRBJ1-1, with 7 positions matching TRBD1. The sequenced sample was PBMCs. The receptor comes from a young man in good health and CMV-seropositive. CDR3 DNA: TGTGCCAGCAGCTACAGGGGTTCGAACACTGAAGCTTTCTTT. This translates into CASSYRGSNTEAFF. Filled out from reference TRBV7-8 and TRBJ1-1, the complete variable domain reads GAGVSQSPRYKVAKRGQDVALRCDPISGHVSLFWYQQALGQGPEFLTYFQNEAQLDKSGLPSDRFFAERPEGSVSTLKIQRTQQEDSAVYLCASSYRGSNTEAFFGQGTRLTVV.